A selection of T cell receptor beta chains follows, all from one sample in a study of shared clonotypes between healthy human individuals. TCRdb keeps only in-frame clones here, not all; method: immunoSEQ multiplex PCR. Among more than 2 million clones listed, approximately 94% were seen once. Sequencing input: naive CD4+ T cells sorted from blood. The receptors originated from a young man in good health. Each CDR3 is given with its conserved first and last residue. D genes are given only for firm matches. Where a row states a size, it is once, few, many or the class of an expanded clone; other rows omit it.

>.|.|TRBV5-4|TRBJ1-6
CASSTTGNPGSPLHF
TGTGCCAGCAGCACTACAGGGAATCCAGGCTCACCCCTCCACTTT
>.|.|TRBV2|TRBJ2-1
CASSDFLLRVEGYNEQFF
TGTGCCAGCAGTGACTTCCTCCTTAGGGTAGAGGGCTACAATGAGCAGTTCTTC
>once|TRBD1|TRBV7-9|TRBJ2-2
CASSSDRGNTGELFF
TGTGCCAGCAGCTCAGACAGGGGAAACACCGGGGAGCTGTTTTTT
>.|.|TRBV27|TRBJ2-5
CASQRTDGETQYF
TGTGCCAGCCAACGGACAGACGGAGAGACCCAGTACTTC
>.|.|TRBV5-6|TRBJ1-5
CASSLASKRSSNQPQHF
TGTGCCAGCAGCTTGGCGTCGAAGAGATCTAGCAATCAGCCCCAGCATTTT
>.|TRBD2|TRBV7-3|TRBJ2-2
CASSLSSGETGELFF
TGTGCCAGCAGCTTAAGTAGCGGGGAAACCGGGGAGCTGTTTTTT
>few|.|TRBV28|TRBJ1-2
CASNRARGYTF
TGTGCCAGCAACCGGGCAAGGGGCTACACCTTC
>.|.|TRBV7-2|TRBJ1-5
CASSFTGSLNQPQHF
TGTGCCAGCAGCTTCACAGGGAGCCTTAATCAGCCCCAGCATTTT
>.|.|TRBV9|TRBJ2-2
CASSVSSREPVTGELFF
TGTGCCAGCAGCGTATCATCCCGGGAACCTGTGACCGGGGAGCTGTTTTTT
>.|.|TRBV2|TRBJ1-4
CASSAAGTTNEKLFF
TGTGCCAGCAGCGCCGCGGGAACAACTAATGAAAAACTGTTTTTT
>.|TRBD1|TRBV29-1|TRBJ1-4
CSVEGTGNNEKLFF
TGCAGCGTTGAAGGGACAGGAAATAATGAAAAACTGTTTTTT
>.|TRBD1|TRBV18|TRBJ1-2
CASSPPRDRGSNYGYTF
TGTGCCAGCTCACCCCCCCGGGACAGGGGATCTAACTATGGCTACACCTTC
>.|TRBD1|TRBV4-2|TRBJ1-5
CASSQEDRRRILSNQPQHF
TGTGCCAGCAGCCAAGAGGACAGGCGACGGATACTTAGCAATCAGCCCCAGCATTTT
>.|.|TRBV10-3|TRBJ2-7
CAIRPNAPAHEQYF
TGTGCCATCAGGCCCAATGCCCCAGCCCACGAGCAGTACTTC
>.|.|TRBV10-3|TRBJ1-2
CATRDIYGYTF
TGTGCCACTCGGGACATCTATGGCTACACCTTC
>.|.|TRBV6-5|TRBJ1-1
CASRSRGTEAFF
TGTGCCAGCAGGTCTCGGGGCACTGAAGCTTTCTTT
>.|.|TRBV6-5|TRBJ1-6
CASSYERGSPLHF
TGTGCCAGCAGTTATGAAAGGGGATCACCCCTCCACTTT
>.|TRBD1|TRBV5-1|TRBJ1-6
CASSLDGDRRSPLHF
TGCGCCAGCAGCTTGGATGGGGACAGACGATCACCCCTCCACTTT
>.|TRBD2|TRBV28|TRBJ2-2
CASSPGGPGTGELFF
TGTGCCAGCAGCCCGGGGGGTCCGGGCACCGGGGAGCTGTTTTTT
>.|.|TRBV6-5|TRBJ2-5
CASSTGVATQETQYF
TGTGCCAGCAGTACTGGGGTAGCGACACAAGAGACCCAGTACTTC
>.|.|TRBV7-9|TRBJ2-1
CASRQQNSLPHNEQFF
TGTGCCAGCAGACAACAAAACAGCCTTCCCCACAATGAGCAGTTCTTC
>once|.|TRBV5-1|TRBJ2-1
CASSLDGGSNEQFF
TGCGCCAGCAGCTTGGATGGGGGTAGCAATGAGCAGTTCTTC
>.|.|TRBV5-6|TRBJ2-4
CASSGWSRENIQYF
TGTGCCAGCAGCGGATGGAGCAGGGAAAACATTCAGTACTTC
>.|.|TRBV6-5|TRBJ1-2
CASSYSKVVNYGYTF
TGTGCCAGCAGTTACTCAAAGGTGGTTAACTATGGCTACACCTTC
>.|.|TRBV7-9|TRBJ2-7
CASSLERGKTYEQYF
TGTGCCAGCAGCTTAGAAAGGGGTAAAACCTACGAGCAGTACTTC
>.|TRBD1|TRBV11-2|TRBJ1-2
CASSPGGKRQGADGYTF
TGTGCCAGCAGCCCAGGGGGGAAGAGACAGGGGGCGGATGGCTACACCTTC
>once|TRBD1|TRBV30|TRBJ1-4
CASPGGQGLEKLFF
TGTGCCTCCCCGGGAGGACAGGGGCTTGAAAAACTGTTTTTT
>once|TRBD1|TRBV13|TRBJ2-6
CASSSYGQGLRSGANVLTF
TGTGCCAGCAGCTCCTATGGACAGGGACTTCGCTCTGGGGCCAACGTCCTGACTTTC
>.|.|TRBV2|TRBJ1-1
CASIPRETLNTEAFF
TGTGCCTCTATTCCCAGGGAAACCTTGAACACTGAAGCTTTCTTT
>.|.|TRBV28|TRBJ1-1
CASSSSDKTRGF
TGTGCCAGCAGTTCCTCGGACAAGACAAGGGGTTTT
>.|TRBD1|TRBV9|TRBJ2-1
CASSYTRQGRVNEQFF
TGTGCCAGCAGCTATACCCGACAGGGGCGCGTTAATGAGCAGTTCTTC
>.|.|TRBV5-1|TRBJ2-2
CASSLVSGDPNTGELFF
TGCGCCAGCAGCTTGGTTTCGGGAGATCCTAACACCGGGGAGCTGTTTTTT
>.|TRBD1|TRBV18|TRBJ2-2
CASSADRANTGELFF
TGTGCCAGCTCGGCGGACAGGGCGAACACCGGGGAGCTGTTTTTT
>.|.|TRBV18|TRBJ2-1
CASSPREPSYNEQFF
TGTGCCAGCTCACCACGGGAACCCTCCTACAATGAGCAGTTCTTC
>.|.|TRBV10-3|TRBJ1-2
CAISGPDGYTF
TGTGCCATCAGTGGTCCCGATGGCTACACCTTC
>once|TRBD2|TRBV2|TRBJ2-2
CASSEGGITGELFF
TGTGCCAGCAGTGAGGGAGGGATCACCGGGGAGCTGTTTTTT
>.|TRBD1|TRBV7-9|TRBJ2-5
CASSPSGTGDQETQYF
TGTGCCAGCAGCCCGTCCGGGACAGGAGACCAAGAGACCCAGTACTTC
>.|.|TRBV11-2|TRBJ1-5
CASSAQGSNQPQHF
TGTGCCAGCAGCGCACAGGGTTCCAATCAGCCCCAGCATTTT
>once|.|TRBV12-5|TRBJ2-7
CASGRTESYEQYF
TGTGCTAGTGGTCGGACGGAGTCCTACGAGCAGTACTTC
>.|TRBD1|TRBV30|TRBJ2-4
CAWTRQGPGNIQYF
TGTGCCTGGACAAGACAGGGTCCGGGTAACATTCAGTACTTC
>.|TRBD1|TRBV27|TRBJ1-2
CASSGGTAHYGYTF
TGTGCCAGCAGTGGGGGGACAGCCCACTATGGCTACACCTTC
>.|.|TRBV10-3|TRBJ2-7
CAISEVVGGIYEQYF
TGTGCCATCAGTGAGGTTGTCGGCGGGATCTACGAGCAGTACTTC
>.|.|TRBV30|TRBJ2-3
CAWSPRTVSSTDTQYF
TGTGCCTGGAGTCCCCGGACTGTTTCTAGCACAGATACGCAGTATTTT
>.|.|TRBV30|TRBJ1-5
CAWSQVGSNQPQHF
TGTGCCTGGAGTCAGGTGGGGAGCAATCAGCCCCAGCATTTT
>.|.|TRBV7-9|TRBJ1-2
CASSLGAIDYGYTF
TGTGCCAGCAGCTTAGGGGCGATTGATTATGGCTACACCTTC
>.|.|TRBV7-2|TRBJ1-3
CASSLGAGRAIYF
TGTGCCAGCAGCTTAGGAGCAGGGAGGGCCATATATTTT
>.|TRBD1|TRBV4-3|TRBJ2-2
CASSPRGTGGGELFF
TGCGCCAGCAGTCCTAGGGGGACAGGGGGCGGGGAGCTGTTTTTT
>.|.|TRBV5-1|TRBJ2-2
CASSLGDSSNTGELFF
TGCGCCAGCAGCTTGGGTGACAGCTCGAACACCGGGGAGCTGTTTTTT
>.|TRBD1|TRBV19|TRBJ1-2
CASSIGTGDYYGYTF
TGTGCCAGTAGTATCGGGACAGGAGACTACTATGGCTACACCTTC
>few|.|TRBV20-1|TRBJ1-1
CSALGTSEAFF
TGCAGTGCTTTAGGGACAAGTGAAGCTTTCTTT
>.|TRBD1|TRBV7-9|TRBJ2-5
CASSPGQTTQETQYF
TGTGCCAGCAGCCCGGGACAGACCACCCAGGAGACCCAGTACTTC
>.|.|TRBV6-5|TRBJ1-6
CASSSPKEGVSSPLHF
TGTGCCAGCAGTTCCCCTAAAGAAGGGGTTAGCTCACCCCTCCACTTT